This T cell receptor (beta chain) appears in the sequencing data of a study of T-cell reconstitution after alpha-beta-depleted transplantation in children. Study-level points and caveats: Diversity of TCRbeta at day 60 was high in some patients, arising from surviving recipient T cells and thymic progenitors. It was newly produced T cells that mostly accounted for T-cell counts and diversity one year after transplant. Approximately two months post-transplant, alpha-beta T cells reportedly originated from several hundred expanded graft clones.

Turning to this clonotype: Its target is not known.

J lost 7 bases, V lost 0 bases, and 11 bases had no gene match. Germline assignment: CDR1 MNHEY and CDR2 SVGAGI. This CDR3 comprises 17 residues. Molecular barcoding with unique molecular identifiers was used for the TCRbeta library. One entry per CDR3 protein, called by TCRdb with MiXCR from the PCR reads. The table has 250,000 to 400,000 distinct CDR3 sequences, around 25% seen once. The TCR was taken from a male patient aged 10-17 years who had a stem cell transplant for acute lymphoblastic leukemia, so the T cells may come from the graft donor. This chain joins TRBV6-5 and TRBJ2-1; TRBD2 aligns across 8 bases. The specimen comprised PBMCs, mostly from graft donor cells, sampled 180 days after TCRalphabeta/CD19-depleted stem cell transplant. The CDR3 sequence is CASSYSTFRGRKNEQFF. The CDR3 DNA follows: TGTGCCAGCAGTTACTCGACGTTTCGCGGGAGGAAGAATGAGCAGTTCTTC.